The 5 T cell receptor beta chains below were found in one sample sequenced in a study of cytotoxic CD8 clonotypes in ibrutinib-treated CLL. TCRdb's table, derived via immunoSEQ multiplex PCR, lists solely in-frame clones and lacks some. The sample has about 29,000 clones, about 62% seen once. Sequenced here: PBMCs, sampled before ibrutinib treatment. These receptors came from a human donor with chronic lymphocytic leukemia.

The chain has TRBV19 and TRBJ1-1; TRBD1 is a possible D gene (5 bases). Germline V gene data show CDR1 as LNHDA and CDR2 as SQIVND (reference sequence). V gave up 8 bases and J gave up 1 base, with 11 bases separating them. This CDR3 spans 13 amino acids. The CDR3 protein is CASRAQGNTEAFF. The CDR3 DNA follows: TGTGCCAGTCGAGCTCAGGGGAACACTGAAGCTTTCTTT.

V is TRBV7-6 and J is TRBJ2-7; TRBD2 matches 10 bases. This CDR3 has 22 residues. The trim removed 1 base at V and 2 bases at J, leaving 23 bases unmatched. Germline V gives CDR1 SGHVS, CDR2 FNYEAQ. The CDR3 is CASSLVGLAGAIVPSATYEQYF. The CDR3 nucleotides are TGTGCCAGCAGCTTAGTAGGGCTAGCGGGGGCCATTGTCCCATCGGCAACCTACGAGCAGTACTTC.

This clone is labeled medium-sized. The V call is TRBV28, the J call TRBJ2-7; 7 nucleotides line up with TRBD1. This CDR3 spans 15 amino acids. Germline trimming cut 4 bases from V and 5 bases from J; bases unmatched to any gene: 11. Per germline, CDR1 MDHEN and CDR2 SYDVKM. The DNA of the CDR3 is TGTGCCAGCAGTTCCCAAAGACAGGGTCGGGACGAGCAGTACTTC. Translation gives CASSSQRQGRDEQYF. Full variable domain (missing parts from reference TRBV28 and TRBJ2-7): DVKVTQSSRYLVKRTGEKVFLECVQDMDHENMFWYRQDPGLGLRLIYFSYDVKMKEKGDIPEGYSVSREKKERFSLILESASTNQTSMYLCASSSQRQGRDEQYFGPGTRLTVT.

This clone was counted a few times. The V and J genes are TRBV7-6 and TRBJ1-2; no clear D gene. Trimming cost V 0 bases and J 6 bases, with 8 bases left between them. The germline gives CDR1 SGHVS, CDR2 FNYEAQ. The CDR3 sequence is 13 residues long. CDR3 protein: CASSLAGRDGYTF. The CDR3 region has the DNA TGTGCCAGCAGCTTAGCAGGTAGAGATGGCTACACCTTC.

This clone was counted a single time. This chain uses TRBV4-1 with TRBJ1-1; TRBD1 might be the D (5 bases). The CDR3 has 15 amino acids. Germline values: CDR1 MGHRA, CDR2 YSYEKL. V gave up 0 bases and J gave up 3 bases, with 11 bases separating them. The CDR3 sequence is CASSQEGRADTEAFF. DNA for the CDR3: TGCGCCAGCAGCCAAGAGGGACGGGCGGACACTGAAGCTTTCTTT.